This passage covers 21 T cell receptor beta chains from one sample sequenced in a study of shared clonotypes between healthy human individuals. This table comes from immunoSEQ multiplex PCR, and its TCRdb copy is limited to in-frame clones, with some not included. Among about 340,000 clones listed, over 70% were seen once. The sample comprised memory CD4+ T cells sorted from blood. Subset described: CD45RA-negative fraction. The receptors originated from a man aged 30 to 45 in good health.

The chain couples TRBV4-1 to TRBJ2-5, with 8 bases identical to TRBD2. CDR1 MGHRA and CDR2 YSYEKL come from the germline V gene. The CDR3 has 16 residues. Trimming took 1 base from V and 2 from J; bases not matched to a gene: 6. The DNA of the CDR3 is TGCGCCAGCAGCCAAGCTTGGGGACTAGGACAAGAGACCCAGTACTTC. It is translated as CASSQAWGLGQETQYF.

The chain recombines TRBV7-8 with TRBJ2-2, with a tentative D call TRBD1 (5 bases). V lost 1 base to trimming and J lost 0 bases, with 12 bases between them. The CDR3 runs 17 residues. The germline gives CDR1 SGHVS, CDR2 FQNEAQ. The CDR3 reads CASSLGGGRANTGELFF. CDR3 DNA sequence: TGTGCCAGCAGCTTAGGGGGTGGCAGGGCGAACACCGGGGAGCTGTTTTTT.

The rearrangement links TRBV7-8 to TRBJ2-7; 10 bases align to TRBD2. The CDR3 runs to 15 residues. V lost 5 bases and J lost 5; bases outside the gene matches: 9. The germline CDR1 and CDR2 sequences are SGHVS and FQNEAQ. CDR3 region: CASSAFRLAGDEQYF. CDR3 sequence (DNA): TGTGCCAGCAGCGCCTTTCGGCTAGCGGGAGACGAGCAGTACTTC.

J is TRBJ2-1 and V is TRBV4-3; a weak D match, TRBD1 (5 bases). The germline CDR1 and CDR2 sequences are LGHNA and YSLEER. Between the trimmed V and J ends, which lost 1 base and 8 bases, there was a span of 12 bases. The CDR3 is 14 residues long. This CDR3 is CASSQGAGFDEQFF. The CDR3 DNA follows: TGCGCCAGCAGCCAAGGGGCAGGGTTCGATGAGCAGTTCTTC.

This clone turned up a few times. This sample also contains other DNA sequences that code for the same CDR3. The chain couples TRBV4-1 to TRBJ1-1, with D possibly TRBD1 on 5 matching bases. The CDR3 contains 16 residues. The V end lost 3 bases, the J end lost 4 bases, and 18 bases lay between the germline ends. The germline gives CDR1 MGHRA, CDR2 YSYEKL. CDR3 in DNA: TGCGCCAGCAGCCAGAATGAAGGGGCCGGAGGCACTGAAGCTTTCTTT. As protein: CASSQNEGAGGTEAFF.

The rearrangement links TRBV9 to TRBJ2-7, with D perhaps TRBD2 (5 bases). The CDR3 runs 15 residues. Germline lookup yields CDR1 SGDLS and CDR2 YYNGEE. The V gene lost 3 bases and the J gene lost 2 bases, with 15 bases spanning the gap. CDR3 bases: TGTGCCAGCAGCGCTCGAGCCGGGGAACCCTACGAGCAGTACTTC. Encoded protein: CASSARAGEPYEQYF.

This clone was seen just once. The CDR3 region has the DNA TGTGCCAGCAGCCCTTGCCTCAAATGTACCCAGCATTTT. Its protein is CASSPCLKCTQHF. The V gene is TRBV14, the J gene TRBJ1-5; D not resolved. With 4 bases removed from V and 11 bases from J, the gap between germline ends came to 15 bases. The CDR3 is 13 residues long. Germline V CDR1 and CDR2: SGHDN, FVKESK.

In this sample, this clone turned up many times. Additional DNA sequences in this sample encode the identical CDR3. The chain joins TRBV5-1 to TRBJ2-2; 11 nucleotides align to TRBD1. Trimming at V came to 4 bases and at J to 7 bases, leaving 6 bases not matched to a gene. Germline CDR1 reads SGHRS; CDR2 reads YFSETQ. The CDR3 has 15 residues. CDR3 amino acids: CASSAGQGAIGELFF. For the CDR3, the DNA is TGCGCCAGCAGCGCTGGACAGGGGGCTATCGGGGAGCTGTTTTTT.

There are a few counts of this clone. CDR3 bases: TGTGCCAGCAGTTACTCTTATGAGTCTGGGGCCAACGTCCTGACTTTC. Its translation is CASSYSYESGANVLTF. This chain links TRBV6-5 with TRBJ2-6; D unresolved. This CDR3 has 16 amino acids. The germline V gene has CDR1 MNHEY and CDR2 SVGAGI. With 0 bases removed from V and 1 base from J, the gap between germline ends came to 7 bases.

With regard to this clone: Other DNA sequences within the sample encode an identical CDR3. The CDR3 sequence is CASSLGLAVDTQYF. DNA of the CDR3: TGTGCCAGCAGCTTGGGACTAGCGGTAGATACGCAGTATTTT. The rearrangement links TRBV7-9 to TRBJ2-3; TRBD2 matches 11 bases. CDR3 length: 14 amino acids. CDR1 is SEHNR and CDR2 is FQNEAQ in the germline V gene (reference sequence). V was pared by 3 bases and J by 5 bases, with 1 base of the junction left unmatched. Full variable domain (outside the CDR3, taken from reference TRBV7-9 and TRBJ2-3): DTGVSQNPRHKITKRGQNVTFRCDPISEHNRLYWYRQTLGQGPEFLTYFQNEAQLEKSRLLSDRFSAERPKGSFSTLEIQRTEQGDSAMYLCASSLGLAVDTQYFGPGTRLTVL.

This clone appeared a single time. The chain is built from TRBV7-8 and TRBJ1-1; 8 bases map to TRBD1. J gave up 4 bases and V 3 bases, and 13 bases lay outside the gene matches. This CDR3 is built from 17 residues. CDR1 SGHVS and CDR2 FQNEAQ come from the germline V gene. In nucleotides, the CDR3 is TGTGCCAGCAGCTTGGGACTCAGGGGGCGCCTGGGCACTGAAGCTTTCTTT. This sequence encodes CASSLGLRGRLGTEAFF.

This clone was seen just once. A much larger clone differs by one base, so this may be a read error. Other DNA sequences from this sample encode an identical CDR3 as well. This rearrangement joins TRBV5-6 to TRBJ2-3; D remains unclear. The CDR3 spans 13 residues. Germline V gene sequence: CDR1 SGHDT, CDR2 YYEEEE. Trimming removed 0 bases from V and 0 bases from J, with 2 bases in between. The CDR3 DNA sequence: TGTGCCAGCAGCTTGGGTAGCACAGATACGCAGTATTTT. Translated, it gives CASSLGSTDTQYF.

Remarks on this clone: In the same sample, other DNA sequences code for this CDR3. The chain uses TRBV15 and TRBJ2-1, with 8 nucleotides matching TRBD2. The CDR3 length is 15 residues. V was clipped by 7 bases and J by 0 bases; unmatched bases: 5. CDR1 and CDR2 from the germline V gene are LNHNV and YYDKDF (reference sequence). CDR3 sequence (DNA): TGTGCCACCATCAGGAGCGGGAGCTCCTACAATGAGCAGTTCTTC. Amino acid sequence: CATIRSGSSYNEQFF.

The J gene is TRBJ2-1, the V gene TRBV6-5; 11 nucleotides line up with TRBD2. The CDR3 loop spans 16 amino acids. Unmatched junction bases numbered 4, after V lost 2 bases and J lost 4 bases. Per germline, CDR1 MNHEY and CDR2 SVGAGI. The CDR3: CASSYLGLAEYNEQFF. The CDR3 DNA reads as TGTGCCAGCAGTTACCTGGGACTAGCGGAGTACAATGAGCAGTTCTTC.

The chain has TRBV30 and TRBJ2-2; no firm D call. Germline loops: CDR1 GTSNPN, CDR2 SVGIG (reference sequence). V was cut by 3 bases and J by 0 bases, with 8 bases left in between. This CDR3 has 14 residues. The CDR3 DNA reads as TGTGCCTGGAGGAGGCGGTCGAACACCGGGGAGCTGTTTTTT. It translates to CAWRRRSNTGELFF.

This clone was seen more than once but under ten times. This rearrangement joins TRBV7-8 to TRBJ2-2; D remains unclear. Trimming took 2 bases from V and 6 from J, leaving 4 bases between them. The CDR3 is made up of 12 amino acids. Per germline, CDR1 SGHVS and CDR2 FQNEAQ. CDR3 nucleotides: TGTGCCAGCAGCTTACTGCCCGGGGAGCTGTTTTTT. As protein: CASSLLPGELFF.

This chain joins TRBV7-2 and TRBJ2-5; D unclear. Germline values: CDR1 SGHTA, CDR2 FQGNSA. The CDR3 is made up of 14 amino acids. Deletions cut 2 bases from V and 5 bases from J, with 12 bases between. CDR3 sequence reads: CASSLSGPRETQYF. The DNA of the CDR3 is TGTGCCAGCAGCTTATCTGGACCGCGGGAGACCCAGTACTTC.

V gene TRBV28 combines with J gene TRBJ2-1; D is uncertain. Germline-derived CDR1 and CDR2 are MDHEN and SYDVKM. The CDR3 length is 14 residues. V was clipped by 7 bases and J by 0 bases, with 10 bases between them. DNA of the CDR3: TGTGCCAGCAAGTGGGATAACTCCTACAATGAGCAGTTCTTC. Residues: CASKWDNSYNEQFF.

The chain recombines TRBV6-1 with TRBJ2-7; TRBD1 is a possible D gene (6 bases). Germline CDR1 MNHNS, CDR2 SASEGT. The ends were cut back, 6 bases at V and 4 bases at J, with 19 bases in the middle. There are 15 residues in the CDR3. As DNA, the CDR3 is TGTGCCAGCAGGATGGGTCGGCAGGGGTGGTACGAGCAGTACTTC. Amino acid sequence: CASRMGRQGWYEQYF.

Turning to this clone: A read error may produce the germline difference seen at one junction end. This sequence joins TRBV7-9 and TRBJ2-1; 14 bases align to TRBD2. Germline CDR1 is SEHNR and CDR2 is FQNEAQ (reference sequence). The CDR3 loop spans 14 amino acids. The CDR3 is CACTEGLAGGWLVF. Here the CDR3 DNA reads TGTGCCTGTACTGAAGGACTAGCGGGAGGTTGGTTGGTCTTC.

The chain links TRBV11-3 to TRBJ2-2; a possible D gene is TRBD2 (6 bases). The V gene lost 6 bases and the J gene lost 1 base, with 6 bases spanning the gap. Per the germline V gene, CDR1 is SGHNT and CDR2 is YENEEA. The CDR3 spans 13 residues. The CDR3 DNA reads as TGTGCCAGCAGGGGAGGGAACACCGGGGAGCTGTTTTTT. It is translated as CASRGGNTGELFF.